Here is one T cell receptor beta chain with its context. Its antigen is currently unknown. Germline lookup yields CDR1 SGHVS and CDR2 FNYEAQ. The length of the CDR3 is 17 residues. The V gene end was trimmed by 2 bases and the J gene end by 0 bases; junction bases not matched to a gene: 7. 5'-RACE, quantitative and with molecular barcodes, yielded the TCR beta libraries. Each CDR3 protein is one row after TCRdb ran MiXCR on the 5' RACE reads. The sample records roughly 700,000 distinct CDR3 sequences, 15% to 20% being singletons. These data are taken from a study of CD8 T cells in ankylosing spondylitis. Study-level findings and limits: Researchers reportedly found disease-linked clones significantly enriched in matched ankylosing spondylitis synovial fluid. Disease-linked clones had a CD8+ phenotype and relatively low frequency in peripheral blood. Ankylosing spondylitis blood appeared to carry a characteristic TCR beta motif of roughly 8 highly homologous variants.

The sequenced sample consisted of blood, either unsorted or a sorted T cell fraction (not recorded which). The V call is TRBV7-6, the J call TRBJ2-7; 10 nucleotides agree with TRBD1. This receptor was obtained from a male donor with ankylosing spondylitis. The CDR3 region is CASSLSTGGRSSYEQYF. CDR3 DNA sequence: TGTGCCAGCAGCTTATCGACAGGGGGCCGGAGCTCCTACGAGCAGTACTTC. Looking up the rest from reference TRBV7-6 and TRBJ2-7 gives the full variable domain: GAGVSQSPRYKVTKRGQDVALRCDPISGHVSLYWYRQALGQGPEFLTYFNYEAQQDKSGLPNDRFSAERPEGSISTLTIQRTEQRDSAMYRCASSLSTGGRSSYEQYFGPGTRLTVT.